A selection of T cell receptor beta chains follows, all from one sample in a study of blood T cell repertoires in COVID-19. The table came from immunoSEQ multiplex PCR; TCRdb's copy has only in-frame clones and leaves some out. Among about 69,000 clones, 80% to 90% were seen once, and the ten largest hold roughly 4.5%. The sequenced sample consisted of peripheral blood. Every receptor here comes from a woman aged 50 to 60 with active COVID-19. Each CDR3 is given with its conserved first and last residue. Fields, in order: J gene, D gene, V gene, clone size, CDR3 length, CDR3 DNA, CDR3 protein. A D gene is named only where the DNA matches it firmly. Rows give clone size only sometimes, using once, few, many, or a class for an expanded clone.

TRBJ2-1,TRBD1,TRBV6-5,NA,14,TGTGCCAGCAACCCGAGGACAGGGGGAAATGAGCAGTTCTTC,CASNPRTGGNEQFF
TRBJ2-5,NA,TRBV7-7,NA,13,TGTGCTAGCAGCGCGAGCGGGCAAGAGACCCAGTACTTC,CASSASGQETQYF
TRBJ1-6,TRBD1,TRBV6-5,NA,14,TGTGCCAGCAGTCCCGACAGGGGAGGTTCACCCCTCCACTTT,CASSPDRGGSPLHF
TRBJ2-7,TRBD2,TRBV28,NA,15,TGTGCCAGCAGGGTCGGGACTAGCGGCTCCTACGAGCAGTACTTC,CASRVGTSGSYEQYF
TRBJ1-2,NA,TRBV5-5,few,15,TGTGCCAGCAGCTTGTTTCAGGGAAGCGCCTATGGCTACACCTTC,CASSLFQGSAYGYTF
TRBJ1-1,NA,TRBV18,few,12,TGTGCCAGCTCACCACGTTCTATTGAAGCTTTCTTT,CASSPRSIEAFF
TRBJ1-1,TRBD1,TRBV2,NA,15,TGTGCCAGCAGTGCACAGGGGAAAAAGGGGACTGAAGCTTTCTTT,CASSAQGKKGTEAFF
TRBJ2-1,TRBD2,TRBV19,NA,16,TGTGCCAGTAGGCCTAGGACTAGCGGGGAAAACAATGAGCAGTTCTTC,CASRPRTSGENNEQFF
TRBJ1-5,TRBD1,TRBV29-1,once,12,TGCAGCGTCCAGGGGGGCAATCAGCCCCAGCATTTT,CSVQGGNQPQHF
TRBJ2-4,NA,TRBV20-1,NA,13,TGCAGTGCTAGTTCTCTAGATAAAAACATTCAGTACTTC,CSASSLDKNIQYF
TRBJ1-1,NA,TRBV2,NA,13,TGTGCCAGCAGGGGCCCCAAGAACACTGAAGCTTTCTTT,CASRGPKNTEAFF
TRBJ2-3,NA,TRBV9,NA,16,TGTGCCAGCAGCGTAGAACTCTGGGGCCCACGGGATACGCAGTATTTT,CASSVELWGPRDTQYF
TRBJ2-5,TRBD2,TRBV11-3,NA,15,TGTGCCAGCAGCGTTAGCGGGACCCTCCAAGAGACCCAGTACTTC,CASSVSGTLQETQYF
TRBJ2-7,TRBD1,TRBV5-1,NA,14,TGCGCCAGCAGGGGACAGGTTGCCTCCTACGAGCAGTACTTC,CASRGQVASYEQYF
TRBJ2-3,TRBD1,TRBV10-1,NA,14,TGCGCCAGCAGTTCTGGACAGGGGCCAGATACGCAGTATTTT,CASSSGQGPDTQYF
TRBJ2-2,NA,TRBV18,NA,15,TGTGCCAGCTCACCCCTCGTCCCGGGGGTCGGGGAGCTGTTTTTT,CASSPLVPGVGELFF